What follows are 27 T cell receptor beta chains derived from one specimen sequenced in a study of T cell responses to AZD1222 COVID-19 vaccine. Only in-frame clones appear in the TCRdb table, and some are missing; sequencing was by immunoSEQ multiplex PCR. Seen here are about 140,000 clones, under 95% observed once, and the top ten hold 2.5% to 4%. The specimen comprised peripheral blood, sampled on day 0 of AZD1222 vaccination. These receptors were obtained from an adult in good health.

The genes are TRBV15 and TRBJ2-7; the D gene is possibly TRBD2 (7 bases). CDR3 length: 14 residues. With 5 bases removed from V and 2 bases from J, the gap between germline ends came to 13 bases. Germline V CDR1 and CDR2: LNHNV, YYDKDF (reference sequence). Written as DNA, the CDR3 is TGTGCCACCAGCTGGGGGGGCGACCCCTACGAGCAGTACTTC. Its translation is CATSWGGDPYEQYF.

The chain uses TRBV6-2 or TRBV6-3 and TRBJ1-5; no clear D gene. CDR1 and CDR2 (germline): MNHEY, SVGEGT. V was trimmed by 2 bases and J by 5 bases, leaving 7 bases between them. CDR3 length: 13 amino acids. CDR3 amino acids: CASSYEDYQPQHF. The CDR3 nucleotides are TGTGCCAGCAGTTACGAAGACTATCAGCCCCAGCATTTT.

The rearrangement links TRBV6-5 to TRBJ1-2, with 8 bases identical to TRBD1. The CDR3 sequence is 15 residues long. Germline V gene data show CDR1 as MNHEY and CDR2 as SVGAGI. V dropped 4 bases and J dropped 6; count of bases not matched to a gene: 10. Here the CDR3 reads CASSSEPTGANGYTF. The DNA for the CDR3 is TGTGCCAGCAGTTCCGAACCGACAGGGGCAAATGGCTACACCTTC.

The CDR3 coding sequence is TGTGCCAGCAGCGGACCCGGTGGAGGAGGGGAGACCCAGTACTTC. This codes for CASSGPGGGGETQYF. The rearrangement uses TRBV9 and TRBJ2-5; possible D gene TRBD2, 6 bases. The ends were cut back, 3 bases at V and 5 bases at J, with 17 bases in the middle. CDR3 size: 15 residues. The germline V gene encodes CDR1 SGDLS and CDR2 YYNGEE.

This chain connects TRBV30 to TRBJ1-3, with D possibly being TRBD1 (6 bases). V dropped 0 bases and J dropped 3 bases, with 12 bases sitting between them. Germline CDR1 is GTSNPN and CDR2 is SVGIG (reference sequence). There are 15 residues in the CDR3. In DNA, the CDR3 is TGTGCCTGGAGTGTAGCGGGGGGCGGTGGAAACACCATATATTTT. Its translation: CAWSVAGGGGNTIYF.

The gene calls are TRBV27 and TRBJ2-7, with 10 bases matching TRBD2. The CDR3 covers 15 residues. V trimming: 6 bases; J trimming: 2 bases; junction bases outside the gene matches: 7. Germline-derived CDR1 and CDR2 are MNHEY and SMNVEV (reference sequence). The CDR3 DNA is TGTGCCAGCAGGAAAGGACTAGCGGAGCCCTACGAGCAGTACTTC. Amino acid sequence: CASRKGLAEPYEQYF.

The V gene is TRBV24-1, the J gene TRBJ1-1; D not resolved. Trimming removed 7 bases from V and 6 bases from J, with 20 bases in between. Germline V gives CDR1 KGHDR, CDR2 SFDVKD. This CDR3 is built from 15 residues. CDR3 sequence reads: CATRGSGGYEPEAFF. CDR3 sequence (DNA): TGTGCCACCAGAGGATCTGGAGGATATGAGCCTGAAGCTTTCTTT.

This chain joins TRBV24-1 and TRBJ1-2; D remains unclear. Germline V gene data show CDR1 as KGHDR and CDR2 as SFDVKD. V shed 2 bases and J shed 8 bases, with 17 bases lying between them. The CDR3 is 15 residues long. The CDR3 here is CATSDSRIANEGYTF. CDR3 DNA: TGTGCCACCAGTGATTCCCGAATCGCCAACGAGGGCTACACCTTC.

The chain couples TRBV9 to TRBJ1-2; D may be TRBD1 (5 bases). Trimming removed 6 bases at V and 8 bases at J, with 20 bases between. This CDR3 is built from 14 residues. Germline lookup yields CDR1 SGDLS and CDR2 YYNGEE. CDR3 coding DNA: TGTGCCAGCACCCAAGCTGGGGCCTTACTGGGCTACACCTTC. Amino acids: CASTQAGALLGYTF.

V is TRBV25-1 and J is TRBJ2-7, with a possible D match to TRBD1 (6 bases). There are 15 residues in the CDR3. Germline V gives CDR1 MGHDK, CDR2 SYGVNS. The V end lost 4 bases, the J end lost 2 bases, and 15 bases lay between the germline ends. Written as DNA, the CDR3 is TGTGCCAGCAGTGGCCGCGGCAGGGGTCCCTACGAGCAGTACTTC. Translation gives CASSGRGRGPYEQYF.

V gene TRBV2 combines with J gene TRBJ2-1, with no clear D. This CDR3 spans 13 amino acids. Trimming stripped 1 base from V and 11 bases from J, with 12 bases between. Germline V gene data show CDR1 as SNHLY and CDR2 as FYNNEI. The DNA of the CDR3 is TGTGCCAGCAGTGAAGAACTTCTAATTCAGCAGTTCTTC. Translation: CASSEELLIQQFF.

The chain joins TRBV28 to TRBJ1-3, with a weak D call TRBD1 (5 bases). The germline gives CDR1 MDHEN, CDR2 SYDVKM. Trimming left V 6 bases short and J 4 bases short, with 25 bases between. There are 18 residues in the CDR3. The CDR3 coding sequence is TGTGCCAGCAGCCTATCTTGGGGCCCCAAAGGAGGAGGAAACACCATATATTTT. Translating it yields CASSLSWGPKGGGNTIYF.

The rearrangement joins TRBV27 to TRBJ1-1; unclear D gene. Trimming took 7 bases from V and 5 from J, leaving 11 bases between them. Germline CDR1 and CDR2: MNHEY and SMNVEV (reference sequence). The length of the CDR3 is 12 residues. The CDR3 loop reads CASTEGRTEAFF. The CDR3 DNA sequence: TGTGCCAGCACTGAAGGAAGAACTGAAGCTTTCTTT.

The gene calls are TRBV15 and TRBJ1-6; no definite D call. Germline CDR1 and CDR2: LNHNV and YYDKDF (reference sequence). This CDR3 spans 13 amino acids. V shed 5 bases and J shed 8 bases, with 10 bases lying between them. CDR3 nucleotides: TGTGCCACCAGCGCGGCAGGTGATTCACCCCTCCACTTT. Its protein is CATSAAGDSPLHF.

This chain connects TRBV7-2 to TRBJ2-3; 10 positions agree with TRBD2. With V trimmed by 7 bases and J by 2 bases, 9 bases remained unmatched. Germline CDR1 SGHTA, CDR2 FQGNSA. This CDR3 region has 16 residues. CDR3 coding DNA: TGTGCCAGCACCCCTCCCACTAGCGGGATCACAGATACGCAGTATTTT. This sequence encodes CASTPPTSGITDTQYF. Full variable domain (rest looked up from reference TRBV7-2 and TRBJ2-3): GAGVSQSPSNKVTEKGKDVELRCDPISGHTALYWYRQSLGQGLEFLIYFQGNSAPDKSGLPSDRFSAERTGGSVSTLTIQRTQQEDSAVYLCASTPPTSGITDTQYFGPGTRLTVL.

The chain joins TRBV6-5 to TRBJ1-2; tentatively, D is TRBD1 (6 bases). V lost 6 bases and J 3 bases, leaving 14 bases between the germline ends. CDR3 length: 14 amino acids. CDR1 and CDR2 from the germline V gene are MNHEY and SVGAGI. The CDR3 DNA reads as TGTGCCAGCAGAAGGCGAGGGGGGGACTATGGCTACACCTTC. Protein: CASRRRGGDYGYTF.

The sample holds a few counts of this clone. The CDR3 DNA reads TGTGCCAGCAGTGAACTGGTAGGGGAGACCCAGTACTTC. This encodes CASSELVGETQYF. This chain links TRBV2 with TRBJ2-5; D is ambiguous. CDR1 and CDR2 from the germline V gene are SNHLY and FYNNEI. The CDR3 is 13 amino acids. V was trimmed by 2 bases and J by 5 bases, leaving 9 bases between them. The full variable domain, rest sourced from reference TRBV2 and TRBJ2-5, is EPEVTQTPSHQVTQMGQEVILRCVPISNHLYFYWYRQILGQKVEFLVSFYNNEISEKSEIFDDQFSVERPDGSNFTLKIRSTKLEDSAMYFCASSELVGETQYFGPGTRLLVL.

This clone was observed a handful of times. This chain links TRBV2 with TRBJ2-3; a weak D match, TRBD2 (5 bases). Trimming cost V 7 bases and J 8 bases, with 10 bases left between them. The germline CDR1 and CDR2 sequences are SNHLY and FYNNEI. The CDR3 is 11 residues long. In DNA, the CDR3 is TGTGCCAGCACGTCGGGGTCTACGCAGTATTTT. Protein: CASTSGSTQYF. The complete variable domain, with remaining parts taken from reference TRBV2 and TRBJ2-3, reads EPEVTQTPSHQVTQMGQEVILRCVPISNHLYFYWYRQILGQKVEFLVSFYNNEISEKSEIFDDQFSVERPDGSNFTLKIRSTKLEDSAMYFCASTSGSTQYFGPGTRLTVL.

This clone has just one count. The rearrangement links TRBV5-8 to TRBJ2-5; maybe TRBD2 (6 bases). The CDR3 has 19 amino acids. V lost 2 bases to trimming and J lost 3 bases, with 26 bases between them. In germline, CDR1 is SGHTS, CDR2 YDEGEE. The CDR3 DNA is TGTGCCAGCAGCTTCGGGGGTGGGGGGACCCCGGCGCCCGAAGAGACCCAGTACTTC. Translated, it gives CASSFGGGGTPAPEETQYF.

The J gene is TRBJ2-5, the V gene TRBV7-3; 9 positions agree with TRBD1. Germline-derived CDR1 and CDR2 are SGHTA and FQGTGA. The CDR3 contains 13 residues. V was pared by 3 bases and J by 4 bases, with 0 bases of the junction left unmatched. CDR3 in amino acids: CASSLGQGETQYF. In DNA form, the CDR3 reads TGTGCCAGCAGCTTGGGACAGGGAGAGACCCAGTACTTC.

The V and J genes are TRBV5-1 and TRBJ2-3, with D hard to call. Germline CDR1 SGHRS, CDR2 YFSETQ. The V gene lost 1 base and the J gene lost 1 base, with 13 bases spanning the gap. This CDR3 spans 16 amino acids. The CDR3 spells CASSLSLRRGTDTQYF. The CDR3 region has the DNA TGCGCCAGCAGCTTGTCACTTAGAAGAGGCACAGATACGCAGTATTTT.

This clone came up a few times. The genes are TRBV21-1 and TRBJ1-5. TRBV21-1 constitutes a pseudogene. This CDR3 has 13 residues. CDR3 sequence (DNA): TGTAGGAGGTTAGTAAACGGCAATCAGCCCCAGCATTTT. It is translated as CRRLVNGNQPQHF.

This CDR3 is CASSQRGGRYTGELFF. The CDR3 region has the DNA TGCGCCAGCAGCCAAAGGGGAGGGCGATATACCGGGGAGCTGTTTTTT. The genes are TRBV4-1 and TRBJ2-2; TRBD2 agrees at 7 bases. V lost 2 bases, J lost 5 bases, and 8 bases stayed unmatched. Germline V gives CDR1 MGHRA, CDR2 YSYEKL. This CDR3 is built from 16 residues.

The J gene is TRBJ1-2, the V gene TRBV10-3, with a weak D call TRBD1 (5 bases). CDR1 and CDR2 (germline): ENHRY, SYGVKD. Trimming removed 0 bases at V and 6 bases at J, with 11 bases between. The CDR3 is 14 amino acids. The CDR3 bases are TGTGCCATCAGTGAGTCGACCGGGGCGGATGGCTACACCTTC. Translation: CAISESTGADGYTF.

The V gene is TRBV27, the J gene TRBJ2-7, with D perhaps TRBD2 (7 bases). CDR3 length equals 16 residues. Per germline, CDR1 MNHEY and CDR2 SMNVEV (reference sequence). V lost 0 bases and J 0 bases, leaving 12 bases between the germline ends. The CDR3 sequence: CASSLSGGLGSYEQYF. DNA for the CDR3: TGTGCCAGCAGTTTATCGGGGGGGCTAGGCTCCTACGAGCAGTACTTC.

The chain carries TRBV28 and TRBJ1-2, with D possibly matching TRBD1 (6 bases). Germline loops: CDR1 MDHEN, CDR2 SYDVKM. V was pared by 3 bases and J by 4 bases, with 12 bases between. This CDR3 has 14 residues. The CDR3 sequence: CASSLVQGGYGYTF. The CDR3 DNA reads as TGTGCCAGCAGTTTGGTACAGGGAGGCTATGGCTACACCTTC.

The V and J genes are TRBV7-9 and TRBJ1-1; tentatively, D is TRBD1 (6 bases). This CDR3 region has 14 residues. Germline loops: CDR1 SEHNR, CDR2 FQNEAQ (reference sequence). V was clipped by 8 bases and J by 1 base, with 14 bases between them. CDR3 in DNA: TGTGCCAGCGCCCTAGGGGGGGAGAACACTGAAGCTTTCTTT. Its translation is CASALGGENTEAFF.